One and the same sample provided the 14 T cell receptor beta chains below, sequenced in a study of a mutant IDH1 vaccine in newly diagnosed glioma. The sample's time point: week 5, during vaccination. Alongside topical imiquimod, each dose of vaccine comprised 300 ug of mutant IDH1 20-mer peptide. Antigens of these TCRs are unknown. Profiled with immunoSEQ multiplex PCR; TCRdb holds only in-frame clones, not every one. The table lists under 70,000 clones, approximately 81% of them singletons. Sequencing used PBMCs, obtained from a glioma patient whose treatment included an IDH1 peptide vaccine. All receptors derive from a man between 25 and 39 years old with glioma.

J is TRBJ2-7 and V is TRBV28; tentatively, D is TRBD1 (6 bases). Trimming pared 7 bases from V and 0 bases from J, leaving 10 bases between. Per the germline V gene, CDR1 is MDHEN and CDR2 is SYDVKM. This CDR3 is 13 amino acids long. The CDR3 DNA reads TGTGCCAGCAATACAGGGTACTCCTACGAGCAGTACTTC. Amino acids: CASNTGYSYEQYF.

The rearrangement links TRBV5-1 to TRBJ2-2; the D gene is possibly TRBD2 (7 bases). Trimming cost V 4 bases and J 9 bases, with 13 bases left between them. Germline lookup yields CDR1 SGHRS and CDR2 YFSETQ. The CDR3 sequence is 13 residues long. This CDR3 is CASSPGGGWELFF. DNA of the CDR3: TGCGCCAGCAGCCCTGGCGGGGGCTGGGAGCTGTTTTTT.

The chain joins TRBV7-9 to TRBJ1-1; D unresolved. The V end was cut by 6 bases, the J end by 0 bases, with 11 bases between. Germline lookup yields CDR1 SEHNR and CDR2 FQNEAQ (reference sequence). The CDR3 length is 14 residues. CDR3 protein: CASSRSNMNTEAFF. In nucleotides, the CDR3 is TGTGCCAGCAGTCGTAGCAACATGAACACTGAAGCTTTCTTT.

The chain links TRBV21-1 to TRBJ2-7; the table assigns TRBD2, which was not confirmed against the DNA. TRBV21-1 represents a pseudogene. The CDR3 spans 14 residues. In DNA form, the CDR3 reads TGTGCCAGCAGCAAAACTCGGGATGCCTACGAGCAGTACTTC. Amino acids: CASSKTRDAYEQYF.

This clone appeared a few times. The rearrangement uses TRBV27 and TRBJ1-4; no definite D call. CDR3 size: 16 residues. Germline loops: CDR1 MNHEY, CDR2 SMNVEV (reference sequence). V shed 5 bases and J shed 4 bases, with 17 bases lying between them. The DNA for the CDR3 is TGTGCCAGCAGTCCCACTCCAGCAGGCCATAATGAAAAACTGTTTTTT. It yields the protein CASSPTPAGHNEKLFF.

The V call is TRBV19, the J call TRBJ1-5; D is uncertain. V was pared by 3 bases and J by 6 bases, with 9 bases between. Germline V gene lookup returns CDR1 LNHDA and CDR2 SQIVND (reference sequence). The length of the CDR3 is 13 residues. The CDR3 loop is CASSMRVTQPQHF. The CDR3 DNA sequence: TGTGCCAGTAGTATGAGGGTCACTCAGCCCCAGCATTTT. Complete variable domain (other parts from reference TRBV19 and TRBJ1-5): DGGITQSPKYLFRKEGQNVTLSCEQNLNHDAMYWYRQDPGQGLRLIYYSQIVNDFQKGDIAEGYSVSREKKESFPLTVTSAQKNPTAFYLCASSMRVTQPQHFGDGTRLSIL.

This clone was recorded a few times. J is TRBJ1-4 and V is TRBV6-1; TRBD1 might be the D (6 bases). V lost 4 bases to trimming and J lost 7 bases, with 13 bases between them. Germline V lookup: CDR1 MNHNS, CDR2 SASEGT. This CDR3 has 14 amino acids. The CDR3 loop is CASSVTGISEKLFF. Here the CDR3 DNA reads TGTGCCAGCAGTGTTACAGGGATCAGTGAAAAACTGTTTTTT.

This clone turned up a few times. This chain joins TRBV28 and TRBJ1-2; no reliable D call. The V and J ends lost 6 bases and 2 bases respectively, with 10 bases between them. CDR3 length: 13 residues. In germline, CDR1 is MDHEN, CDR2 SYDVKM. The CDR3 here is CASSPGVNYGYTF. CDR3 nucleotide sequence: TGTGCCAGCAGCCCGGGAGTAAACTATGGCTACACCTTC.

The CDR3 bases are TGTGCCAGCAGCTCCCAAGCAGGGGGCACAGATACGCAGTATTTT. Residues: CASSSQAGGTDTQYF. This chain connects TRBV9 to TRBJ2-3; D might be TRBD1 (6 bases). The germline CDR1 and CDR2 sequences are SGDLS and YYNGEE. V was pared by 4 bases and J by 1 base, with 13 bases between. The CDR3 sequence is 15 residues long.

In DNA, the CDR3 is TGTGCCAGCAGCTCCTCAATGGACACTGAAGCTTTCTTT. The encoded protein is CASSSSMDTEAFF. The chain employs TRBV7-8 and TRBJ1-1; no clear D gene. CDR3 length equals 13 residues. The V and J ends lost 4 bases and 3 bases respectively, with 9 bases between them. Germline V CDR1 and CDR2: SGHVS, FQNEAQ.

This chain uses TRBV5-1 with TRBJ1-1, with D perhaps TRBD1 (6 bases). Trimming cost V 1 base and J 3 bases, with 10 bases left between them. Germline loops: CDR1 SGHRS, CDR2 YFSETQ. This CDR3 region has 14 residues. In nucleotides, the CDR3 is TGCGCCAGCAGCTTGTCAGGGGATGACACTGAAGCTTTCTTT. As protein: CASSLSGDDTEAFF.

The chain recombines TRBV6-4 with TRBJ1-6; 7 bases line up with TRBD1. Germline values: CDR1 MRHNA, CDR2 SNTAGT. J gave up 0 bases and V 2 bases, and 7 bases lay outside the gene matches. The CDR3 length is 18 residues. CDR3 residues: CASSDRGTVSSYNSPLHF. CDR3 nucleotides: TGTGCCAGCAGTGACAGGGGGACAGTCAGCTCCTATAATTCACCCCTCCACTTT.

This clone was counted a single time. The rearrangement uses TRBV28 and TRBJ2-7, with D possibly called TRBD1 or TRBD2 (5 bases each). The germline CDR1 and CDR2 sequences are MDHEN and SYDVKM. This CDR3 is 17 amino acids long. Trimming stripped 8 bases from V and 2 bases from J, with 25 bases between. Here the CDR3 DNA reads TGTGCCAGCTACCCTGACAGTCGACCCGGGGACCCCTACGAGCAGTACTTC. Translating it yields CASYPDSRPGDPYEQYF.

The gene calls are TRBV6-6 and TRBJ1-1; 7 positions agree with TRBD1. Unmatched junction bases numbered 4, after V lost 2 bases and J lost 1 base. This CDR3 contains 15 residues. Germline-derived CDR1 and CDR2 are MNHNY and SVGAGI (reference sequence). This CDR3 reads CASSYRGQGNTEAFF. For the CDR3, the DNA is TGTGCCAGCAGTTACAGGGGGCAAGGGAACACTGAAGCTTTCTTT.